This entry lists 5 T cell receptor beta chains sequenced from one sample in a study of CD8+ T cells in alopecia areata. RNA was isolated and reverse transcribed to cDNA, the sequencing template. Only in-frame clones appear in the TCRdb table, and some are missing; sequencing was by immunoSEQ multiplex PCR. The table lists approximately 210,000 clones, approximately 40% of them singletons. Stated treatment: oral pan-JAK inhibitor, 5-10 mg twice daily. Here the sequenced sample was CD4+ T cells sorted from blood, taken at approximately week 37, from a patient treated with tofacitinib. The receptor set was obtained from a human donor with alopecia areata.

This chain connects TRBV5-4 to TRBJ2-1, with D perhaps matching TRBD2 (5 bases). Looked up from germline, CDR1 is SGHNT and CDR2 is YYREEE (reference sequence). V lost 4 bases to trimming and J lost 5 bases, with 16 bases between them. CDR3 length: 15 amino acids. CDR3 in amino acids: CASSAVLGPNNEQFF. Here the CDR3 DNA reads TGTGCCAGCAGCGCCGTACTAGGACCCAACAATGAGCAGTTCTTC.

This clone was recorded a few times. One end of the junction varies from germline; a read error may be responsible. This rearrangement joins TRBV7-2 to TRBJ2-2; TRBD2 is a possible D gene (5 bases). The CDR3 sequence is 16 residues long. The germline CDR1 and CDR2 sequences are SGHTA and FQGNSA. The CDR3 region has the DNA TGTGCCAGCAGTCCGGAGCGGACCCGGAACGCCGGGGAGCTGTTTTTT. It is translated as CASSPERTRNAGELFF. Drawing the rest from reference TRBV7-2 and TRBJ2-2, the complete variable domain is GAGVSQSPSNKVTEKGKDVELRCDPISGHTALYWYRQSLGQGLEFLIYFQGNSAPDKSGLPSDRFSAERTGGSVSTLTIQRTQQEDSAVYLCASSPERTRNAGELFFGEGSRLTVL.

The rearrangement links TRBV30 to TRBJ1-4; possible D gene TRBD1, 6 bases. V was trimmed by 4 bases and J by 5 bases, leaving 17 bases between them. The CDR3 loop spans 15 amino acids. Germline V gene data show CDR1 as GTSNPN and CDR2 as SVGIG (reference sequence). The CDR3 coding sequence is TGTGCCTGGACGGCAGGGGCCGCGCCCAATGAAAAACTGTTTTTT. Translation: CAWTAGAAPNEKLFF.

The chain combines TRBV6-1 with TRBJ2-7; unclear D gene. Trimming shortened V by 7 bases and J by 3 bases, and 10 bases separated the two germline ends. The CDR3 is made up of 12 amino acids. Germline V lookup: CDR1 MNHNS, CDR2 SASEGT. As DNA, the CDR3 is TGTGCCAGCAAAACGGATATCTACGAGCAGTACTTC. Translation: CASKTDIYEQYF.

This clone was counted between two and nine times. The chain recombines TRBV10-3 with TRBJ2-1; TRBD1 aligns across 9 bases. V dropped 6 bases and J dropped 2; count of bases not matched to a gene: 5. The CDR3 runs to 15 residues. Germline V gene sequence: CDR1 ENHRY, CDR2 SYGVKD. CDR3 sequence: CAISGTGSTYNEQFF. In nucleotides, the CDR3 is TGTGCCATCAGCGGGACAGGGAGCACCTACAATGAGCAGTTCTTC.